This is a list of T cell receptor beta chains from one sample in a study of shared clonotypes between healthy human individuals. Produced via immunoSEQ multiplex PCR; TCRdb's table is partial and in-frame only. Here the sample spans 2,500,000 or so clones, approximately 93% being singletons. The specimen sequenced was naive CD4+ T cells from PBMCs. The receptor source for this set is a man aged 18 to 29 in good health. Some clones in this sample may be carry-over from other donors' samples. Each CDR3 is given with its conserved first and last residue. D genes are given only for firm matches. Clone size is not always given. Where it is, it says once, few, many or a class for expanded clones.

D	J	size	V	CDR3	DNA
NA	TRBJ2-7	NA	TRBV27	CASSVRVHDSYEQYF	TGTGCCAGCAGTGTCCGGGTCCATGACTCCTACGAGCAGTACTTC
TRBD1	TRBJ1-1	NA	TRBV29-1	CSAGTGQARTFF	TGCAGCGCTGGGACAGGGCAGGCTCGGACTTTCTTT
NA	TRBJ1-2	NA	TRBV15	CATSRRPTDGYTF	TGTGCCACCAGCAGACGCCCAACCGATGGCTACACCTTC
NA	TRBJ2-3	NA	TRBV7-3	CASSLIAPDTQYF	TGTGCCAGCAGCTTAATAGCTCCAGATACGCAGTATTTT
TRBD2	TRBJ2-5	NA	TRBV28	CASSPTSGSWETQYF	TGTGCCAGCTCCCCTACTAGCGGGAGCTGGGAGACCCAGTACTTC
NA	TRBJ1-1	once	TRBV21-1	CASSTTHRGSMNTEAFF	TGTGCCAGCAGCACCACTCACAGGGGCTCCATGAACACTGAAGCTTTCTTT
TRBD1	TRBJ1-2	NA	TRBV5-6	CASSGDRGLGYGYTF	TGTGCCAGCAGCGGGGACAGGGGATTGGGCTATGGCTACACCTTC
TRBD2	TRBJ2-5	once	TRBV30	CAWSVGGGETQYF	TGTGCCTGGAGTGTAGGCGGGGGGGAGACCCAGTACTTC
TRBD2	TRBJ2-3	NA	TRBV15	CATSIRREGDTQYF	TGTGCCACCAGCATAAGGCGGGAGGGGGATACGCAGTATTTT
NA	TRBJ1-2	NA	TRBV29-1	CSVARGGRGYTF	TGCAGCGTCGCCCGAGGGGGACGGGGCTACACCTTC
TRBD2	TRBJ2-1	once	TRBV7-9	CASRYLQREGLYNEQFF	TGTGCCAGCAGGTATCTACAGCGGGAGGGCCTTTACAATGAGCAGTTCTTC
NA	TRBJ2-5	NA	TRBV6-6	CASSQVLETQYF	TGTGCCAGCAGTCAGGTTTTAGAGACCCAGTACTTC
NA	TRBJ2-5	NA	TRBV4-2	CASSQDHASRETQYF	TGTGCCAGCAGCCAAGATCACGCTAGCCGGGAGACCCAGTACTTC